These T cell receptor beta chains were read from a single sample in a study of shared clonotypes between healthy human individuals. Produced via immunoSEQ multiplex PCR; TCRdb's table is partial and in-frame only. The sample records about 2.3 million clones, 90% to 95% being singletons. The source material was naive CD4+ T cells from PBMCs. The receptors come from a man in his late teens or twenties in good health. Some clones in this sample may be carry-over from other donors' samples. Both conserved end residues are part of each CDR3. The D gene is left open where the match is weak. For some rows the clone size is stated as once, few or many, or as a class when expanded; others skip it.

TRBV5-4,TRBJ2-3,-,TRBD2,TGTGCCAGCAGCGACCCAGGACTAGCGGCCACAGATACGCAGTATTTT,CASSDPGLAATDTQYF
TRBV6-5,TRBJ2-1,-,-,TGTGCCAGCAGTTCCCGGGGAGGGGGTCTCTACAATGAGCAGTTCTTC,CASSSRGGGLYNEQFF
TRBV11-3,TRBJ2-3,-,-,TGTGCCAGCAGCTTAGGGACAGCCAGCACAGATACGCAGTATTTT,CASSLGTASTDTQYF
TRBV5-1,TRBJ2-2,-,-,TGCGCCAGCAGCTCAAAGGGGGGCGGGGAGCTGTTTTTT,CASSSKGGGELFF
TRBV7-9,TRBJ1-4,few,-,TGTGCCAGCAGCTTAGGAAAGGGGGGTGAAAAACTGTTTTTT,CASSLGKGGEKLFF
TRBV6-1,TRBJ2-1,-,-,TGTGCCAGCAGTACCACATACAATGAGCAGTTCTTC,CASSTTYNEQFF
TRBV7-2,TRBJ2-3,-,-,TGTGCCAGCAGCTTACCCCCCTCGTTGGGCACAGATACGCAGTATTTT,CASSLPPSLGTDTQYF
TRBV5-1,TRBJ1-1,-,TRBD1,TGCGCCAGCAGCTTGACAGGGGCGAACACTGAAGCTTTCTTT,CASSLTGANTEAFF
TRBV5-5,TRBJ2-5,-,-,TGTGCCAGCAGCCTGGGGGGTGCCAACCAGGAGACCCAGTACTTC,CASSLGGANQETQYF
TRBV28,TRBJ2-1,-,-,TGTGCCAGCAGTTTTGGTGGGGACTCCAAAATCGAGCAGTTCTTC,CASSFGGDSKIEQFF
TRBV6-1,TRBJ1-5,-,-,TGTGCCAGCGGTGTTAGTCAGCCCCAGCATTTT,CASGVSQPQHF
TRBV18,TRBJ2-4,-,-,TGTGCCAGCTCACCACTGCTGGACAGCCAAAACATTCAGTACTTC,CASSPLLDSQNIQYF
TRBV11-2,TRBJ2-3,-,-,TGTGCCAGCAGCAGTGGGACCAACCGATACACAGATACGCAGTATTTT,CASSSGTNRYTDTQYF
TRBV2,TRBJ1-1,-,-,TGTGCCAGCAGTGGTCCAGGCCGGGACACTGAAGCTTTCTTT,CASSGPGRDTEAFF
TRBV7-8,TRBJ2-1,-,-,TGTGCCAGCAGCTTAGCCAACTACAATGAGCAGTTCTTC,CASSLANYNEQFF
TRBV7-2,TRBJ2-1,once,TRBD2,TGTGCCAGCAGCTTAGGGGTAGCGGGCCCCTACAATGAGCAGTTCTTC,CASSLGVAGPYNEQFF
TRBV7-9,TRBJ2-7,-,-,TGTGCCAGCAGCCCCGATGGCCGGGTTTACGAGCAGTACTTC,CASSPDGRVYEQYF
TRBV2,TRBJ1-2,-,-,TGTGCCAGCAGTACTCAGGGTTTAAACTATGGCTACACCTTC,CASSTQGLNYGYTF
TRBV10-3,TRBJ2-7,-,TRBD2,TGTGCCATCAGTGACGCTAGCGGGAGAAGTAACTCTTACGAGCAGTACTTC,CAISDASGRSNSYEQYF
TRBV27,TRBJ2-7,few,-,TGTGCCAGCAGTTTACGGGTCCATACCACCTACGAGCAGTACTTC,CASSLRVHTTYEQYF
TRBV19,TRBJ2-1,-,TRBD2,TGTGCCAGTAGTTTCACGGGGGGAACAGGTAATGAGCAGTTCTTC,CASSFTGGTGNEQFF
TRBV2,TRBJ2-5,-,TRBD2,TGTGCCAGCACCCGGGAGGCACAGGAGACCCAGTACTTC,CASTREAQETQYF
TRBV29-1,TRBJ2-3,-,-,TGCAGCGCAGTTCCGGGACATCATAGGTTAGATACGCAGTATTTT,CSAVPGHHRLDTQYF
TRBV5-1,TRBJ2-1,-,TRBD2,TGCGCCAGCAGCTTGTTCGGGGGGTTAAGCTCCTACAATGAGCAGTTCTTC,CASSLFGGLSSYNEQFF
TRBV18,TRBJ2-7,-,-,TGTGCCAGCTCAAGCCTAAACTACGAGCAGTACTTC,CASSSLNYEQYF
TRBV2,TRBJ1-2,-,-,TGTGCCAGCAGTGAACTTGGCCCGTGGTCGGGCTACACCTTC,CASSELGPWSGYTF
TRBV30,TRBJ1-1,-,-,TGTGCCTGGAGTATTTCCGAGAACACTGAAGCTTTCTTT,CAWSISENTEAFF
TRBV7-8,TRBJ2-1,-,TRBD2,TGTGCCAGCAGCCCGGCGGGCGGGAGGGGTGAGCAGTTCTTC,CASSPAGGRGEQFF
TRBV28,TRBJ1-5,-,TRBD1,TGTGCCAGCAGTCTCGACAGGGGTCGCAATCAGCCCCAGCATTTT,CASSLDRGRNQPQHF
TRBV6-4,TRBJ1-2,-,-,TGTGCCAGGGACCGGGGGACCAACTATGGCTACACCTTC,CARDRGTNYGYTF
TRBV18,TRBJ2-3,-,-,TGTGCCAGCTCGTCGCTACCAACTTCACAGGATACGCAGTATTTT,CASSSLPTSQDTQYF
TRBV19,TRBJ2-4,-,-,TGTGCCAGTAGTATGAAAGGGGTAGCCAAAAACATTCAGTACTTC,CASSMKGVAKNIQYF
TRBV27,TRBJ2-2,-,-,TGTGCCACCGGAGGTAGCAGGCACACCGGGGAGCTGTTTTTT,CATGGSRHTGELFF
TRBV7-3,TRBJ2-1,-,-,TGTGCCAGCAGCTTAACCCCTGGCGGGTTGGGTGAGCAGTTCTTC,CASSLTPGGLGEQFF
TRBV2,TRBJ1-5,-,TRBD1,TGTGCCAGCAGTTTGGACCGACAGGGTAGCAATCAGCCCCAGCATTTT,CASSLDRQGSNQPQHF
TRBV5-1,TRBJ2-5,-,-,TGCGCCAGCAGCTTGTCAACGGCGGGGACCCAGTACTTC,CASSLSTAGTQYF
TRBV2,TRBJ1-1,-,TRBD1,TGTGCCAGCAGTGGGACAGGGGGAAGGAACACTGAAGCTTTCTTT,CASSGTGGRNTEAFF
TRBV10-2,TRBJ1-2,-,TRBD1,TGCGCCAGCAGTGAGGGGGGGACAGCCTATGGCTACACCTTC,CASSEGGTAYGYTF
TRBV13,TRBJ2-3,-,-,TGTGCCAGCAGCACACGGTACATGGGGGGCGCTTCGGATACGCAGTATTTT,CASSTRYMGGASDTQYF
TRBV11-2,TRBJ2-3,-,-,TGTGCCAGCAGCTTAACACGCGGGACAGATACGCAGTATTTT,CASSLTRGTDTQYF
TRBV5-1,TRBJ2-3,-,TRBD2,TGCGCCAGCAGCTTGAGCGGGAGGTCCACAGATACGCAGTATTTT,CASSLSGRSTDTQYF
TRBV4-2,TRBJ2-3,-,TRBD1,TGTGCCAGCAGCTCTCGAAATACCGGGACAGACACAGATACGCAGTATTTT,CASSSRNTGTDTDTQYF
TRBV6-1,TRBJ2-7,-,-,TGTGCCAGCAATACAGGGTTTAACTACGAGCAGTACTTC,CASNTGFNYEQYF
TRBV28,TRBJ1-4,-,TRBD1,TGTGCCAGCAGTTTGAGGGACAGGGGGCGAGGAGCAACTAATGAAAAACTGTTTTTT,CASSLRDRGRGATNEKLFF
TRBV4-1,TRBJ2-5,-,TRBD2,TGCGCCAGCAGCCAACCCCTAGCGGGAGTACGGGAGACCCAGTACTTC,CASSQPLAGVRETQYF
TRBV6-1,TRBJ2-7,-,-,TGTGCCAGCATCTGGACAGCGGACTCCTACGAGCAGTACTTC,CASIWTADSYEQYF
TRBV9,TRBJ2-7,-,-,TGTGCCAGCAGCCCGGGACCGATTATCTACGAGCAGTACTTC,CASSPGPIIYEQYF
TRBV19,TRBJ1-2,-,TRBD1,TGTGCCAGTAGTACTACCGGGACAGGGTCTCTTTATGGCTACACCTTC,CASSTTGTGSLYGYTF
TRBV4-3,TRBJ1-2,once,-,TGCGCCAGCAGCCAAGGACAGAACTATGGCTACACCTTC,CASSQGQNYGYTF
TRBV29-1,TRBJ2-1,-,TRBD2,TGCAGCGTTGTGGTGACTAGCGGGGGTTCCTACAATGAGCAGTTCTTC,CSVVVTSGGSYNEQFF
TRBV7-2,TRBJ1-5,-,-,TGTGCCAGCAGCTTAGCGGCGGGGGGGAGGCAGCCCCAGCATTTT,CASSLAAGGRQPQHF
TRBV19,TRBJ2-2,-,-,TGTGCCAGTAGTATTCGTCCGGGAAACACCGGGGAGCTGTTTTTT,CASSIRPGNTGELFF
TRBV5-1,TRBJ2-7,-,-,TGCGCCAGCAGCTTGGACATAACAGGGTACGAGCAGTACTTC,CASSLDITGYEQYF
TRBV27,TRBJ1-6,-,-,TGTGCCAGCAGTTCGAGGGGAGGCAATTCACCCCTCCACTTT,CASSSRGGNSPLHF
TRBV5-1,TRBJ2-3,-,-,TGCGCCAGCAGCTCCTATCCCAAAGACTACAGGGCCTACCGCACAGATACGCAGTATTTT,CASSSYPKDYRAYRTDTQYF